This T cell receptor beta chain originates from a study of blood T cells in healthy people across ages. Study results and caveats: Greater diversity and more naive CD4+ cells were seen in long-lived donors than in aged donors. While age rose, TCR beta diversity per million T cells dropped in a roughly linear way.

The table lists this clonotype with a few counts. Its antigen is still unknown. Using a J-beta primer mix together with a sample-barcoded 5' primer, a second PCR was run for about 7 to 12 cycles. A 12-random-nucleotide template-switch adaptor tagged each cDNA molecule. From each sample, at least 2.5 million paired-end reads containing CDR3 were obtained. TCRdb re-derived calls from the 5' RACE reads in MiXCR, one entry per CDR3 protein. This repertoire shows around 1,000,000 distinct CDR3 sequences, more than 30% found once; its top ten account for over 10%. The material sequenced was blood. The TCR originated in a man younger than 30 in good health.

The CDR3 here is CSARENSDNSPLHF. CDR3 DNA sequence: TGCAGTGCTAGGGAAAACAGTGATAATTCACCCCTCCACTTT. V gene TRBV20-1 combines with J gene TRBJ1-6; D is unclear. Germline loops: CDR1 DFQATT, CDR2 SNEGSKA (reference sequence). The CDR3 sequence is 14 residues long. Trimming stripped 3 bases from V and 5 bases from J, with 11 bases between.